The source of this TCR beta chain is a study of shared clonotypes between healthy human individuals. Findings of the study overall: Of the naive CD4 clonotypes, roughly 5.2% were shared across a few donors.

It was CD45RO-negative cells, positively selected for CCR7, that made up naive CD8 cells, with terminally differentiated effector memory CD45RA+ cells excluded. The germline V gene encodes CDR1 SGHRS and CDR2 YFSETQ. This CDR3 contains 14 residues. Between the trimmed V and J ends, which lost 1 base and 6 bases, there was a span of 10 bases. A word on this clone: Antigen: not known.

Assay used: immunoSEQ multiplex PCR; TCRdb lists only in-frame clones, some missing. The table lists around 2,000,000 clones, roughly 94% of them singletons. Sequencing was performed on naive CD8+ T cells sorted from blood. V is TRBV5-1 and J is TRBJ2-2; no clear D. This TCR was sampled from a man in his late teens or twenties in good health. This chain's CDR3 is CASSLWDYPGELFF. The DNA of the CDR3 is TGCGCCAGCAGCTTGTGGGATTACCCCGGGGAGCTGTTTTTT. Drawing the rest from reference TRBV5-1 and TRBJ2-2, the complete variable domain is KAGVTQTPRYLIKTRGQQVTLSCSPISGHRSVSWYQQTPGQGLQFLFEYFSETQRNKGNFPGRFSGRQFSNSRSEMNVSTLELGDSALYLCASSLWDYPGELFFGEGSRLTVL.